Each of the 5 T cell receptor beta chains below was sequenced from the same sample in a study of T-cell memory formation after mild COVID-19. TCRdb reanalysed the 5' RACE reads using MiXCR and keeps one entry per CDR3 protein. Altogether 140,000 to 150,000 distinct CDR3 sequences are present, under 25% being singletons, with the ten largest covering around 2.5%. Sequenced material: PBMCs or a T cell subset sorted from them (not recorded which). The receptor source for this set is an adult woman who had mild COVID-19 (a few samples of this study predate the infection). Cell type and time point are not known.

This clonotype was seen more than once but under ten times. The chain combines TRBV11-2 with TRBJ2-5; 11 bases align to TRBD2. V dropped 5 bases and J dropped 1; count of bases not matched to a gene: 9. Looked up from germline, CDR1 is SGHAT and CDR2 is FQNNGV. The CDR3 spans 17 residues. Written as DNA, the CDR3 is TGTGCCAGCAGCCCCTTTGCGGGGACTAGCGGCCAAGAGACCCAGTACTTC. Translating gives CASSPFAGTSGQETQYF.

The chain couples TRBV6-4 to TRBJ2-1; D perhaps matches TRBD2 (5 bases). The CDR3 totals 14 residues. CDR1 MRHNA and CDR2 SNTAGT come from the germline V gene. V shed 0 bases and J shed 5 bases, with 8 bases lying between them. The DNA of the CDR3 is TGTGCCAGCAGTGACTCAGGCGGGCACAATGAGCAGTTCTTC. Protein sequence: CASSDSGGHNEQFF.

This clonotype came up a few times. This chain uses TRBV5-1 with TRBJ2-1; the match to TRBD2 covers 7 bases. CDR1 SGHRS and CDR2 YFSETQ come from the germline V gene. The CDR3 runs 14 residues. V lost 8 bases to trimming and J lost 5 bases; unmatched junction nucleotides: 10. CDR3 DNA sequence: TGCGCCAGTGCGACTAGCTTCACCAACAATGAGCAGTTCTTC. As protein: CASATSFTNNEQFF.

This chain connects TRBV5-6 to TRBJ1-1; D call uncertain. From germline, CDR1 is SGHDT and CDR2 YYEEEE. V lost 4 bases and J lost 0, with 13 bases in between. The CDR3 totals 15 residues. The CDR3 DNA sequence: TGTGCCAGCAGCGCGGCCTCTACACTGAACACTGAAGCTTTCTTT. This encodes CASSAASTLNTEAFF.

The rearrangement links TRBV6-1 to TRBJ1-2; the match to TRBD1 covers 9 bases. V was clipped by 7 bases and J by 7 bases; unmatched bases: 10. Germline loops: CDR1 MNHNS, CDR2 SASEGT. This CDR3 has 14 amino acids. The CDR3 loop reads CASIRDRVKSGYTF. CDR3 in DNA: TGTGCCAGCATTCGGGACAGGGTTAAATCTGGCTACACCTTC.